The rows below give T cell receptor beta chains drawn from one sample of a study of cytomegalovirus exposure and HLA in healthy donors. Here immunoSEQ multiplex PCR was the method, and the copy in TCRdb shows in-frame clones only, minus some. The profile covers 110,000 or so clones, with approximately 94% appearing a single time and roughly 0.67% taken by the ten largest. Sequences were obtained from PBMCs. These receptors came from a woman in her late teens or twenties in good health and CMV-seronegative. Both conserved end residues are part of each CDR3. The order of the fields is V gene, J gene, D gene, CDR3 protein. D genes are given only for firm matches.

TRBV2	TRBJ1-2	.	CASRLRAAPKNYGYTF
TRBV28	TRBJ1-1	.	CASSPRRTGNTEAFF
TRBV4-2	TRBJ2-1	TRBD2	CASSQGLAGGPSYNEQFF
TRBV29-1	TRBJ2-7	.	CSVVGPGGSYEQYF
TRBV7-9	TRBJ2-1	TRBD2	CASSLGGGGGDEQFF
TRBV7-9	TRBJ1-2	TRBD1	CASSARDRGAVSYTF
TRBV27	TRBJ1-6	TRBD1	CASSFVFSGTANSPLHF
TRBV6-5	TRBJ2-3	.	CASRTSADTQYF
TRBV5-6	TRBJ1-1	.	CASSLGDRGTEAFF
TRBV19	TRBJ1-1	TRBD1	CASSIRGRTEAFF
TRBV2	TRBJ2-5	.	CASSVYGGRIETQYF
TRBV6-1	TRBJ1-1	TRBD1	CASTRQGGNTEAFF
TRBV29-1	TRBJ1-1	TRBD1	CSARDRGTEAFF
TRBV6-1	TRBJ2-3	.	CASSEGGDTQYF
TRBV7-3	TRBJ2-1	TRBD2	CASSHSPSGGYNEQFF
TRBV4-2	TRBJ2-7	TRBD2	CASSQGPSGYEQYF
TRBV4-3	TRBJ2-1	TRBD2	CASSQGAGTSYNEQFF
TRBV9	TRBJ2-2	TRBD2	CASSDPTSGGAGELFF
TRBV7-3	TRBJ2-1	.	CASSSRDLINNEQFF
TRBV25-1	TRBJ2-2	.	CASSGTGITGELFF
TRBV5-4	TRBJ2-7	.	CASSFDNLGEQYF
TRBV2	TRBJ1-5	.	CASSAREYSNQPQHF
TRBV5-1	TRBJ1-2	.	CASSRVGEGQSF
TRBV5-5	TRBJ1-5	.	CASSGGQNSNQPQHF
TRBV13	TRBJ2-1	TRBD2	CASSLERGGPDEQFF
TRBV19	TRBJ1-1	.	CASRLEGSNTEAFF
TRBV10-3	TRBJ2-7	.	CAISESAAQKQYF
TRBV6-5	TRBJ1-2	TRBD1	CASSLRGPGYTF
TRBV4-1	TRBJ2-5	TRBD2	CASSHPGLAGGPDRETQYF
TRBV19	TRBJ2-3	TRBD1	CASSTPGQRDTQYF
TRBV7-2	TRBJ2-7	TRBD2	CASSLGMGGDSLLF
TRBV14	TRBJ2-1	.	CASSLRGQYNEQFF
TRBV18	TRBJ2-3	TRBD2	CASSPGLAPDTQYF
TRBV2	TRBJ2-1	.	CASRSGEISYNEQFF
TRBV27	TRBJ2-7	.	CASSSMTDEQYF
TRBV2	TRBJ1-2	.	CASPGGLNYGYTF
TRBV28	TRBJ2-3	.	CASSLGDSSTDTQYF
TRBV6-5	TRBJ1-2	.	CASSYNRVSYTF
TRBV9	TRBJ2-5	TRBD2	CASAGTSGSQETQYF
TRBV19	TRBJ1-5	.	CASSIQVHQPQHF
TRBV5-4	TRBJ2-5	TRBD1	CASSLTQGMQETQYF
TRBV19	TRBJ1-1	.	CASSIGQGGGTEAFF
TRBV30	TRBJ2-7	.	CAWSRWGGREQYF
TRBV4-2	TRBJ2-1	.	CASSLLSGNYNEQFF
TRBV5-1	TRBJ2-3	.	CASSLGGDTDTQYF
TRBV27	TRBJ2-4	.	CASSPRGRPKNIQYF
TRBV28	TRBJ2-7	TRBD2	CASSKLGLGQEQYF
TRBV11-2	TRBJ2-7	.	CASSSIRDKNFEQYF
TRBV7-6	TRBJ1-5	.	CASSLAGGGNQPQHF
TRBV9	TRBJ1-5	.	CASSVDSGNQPQHF
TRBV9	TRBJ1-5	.	CASSDGSQPQHF
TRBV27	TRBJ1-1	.	CASRYSGQLNTEAFF
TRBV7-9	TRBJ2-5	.	CASSSASTGLFQETQYF
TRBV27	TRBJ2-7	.	CASSLGSSFPTEQYF